These 3 T cell receptor beta chains originate from one sample sequenced in a study of blood T cell repertoires in COVID-19. Profiled with immunoSEQ multiplex PCR; TCRdb holds only in-frame clones, not every one. Seen here are more than 200,000 clones, just over 90% observed once, and the top ten hold 1.9%. The specimen was PBMCs or T cells enriched from blood (not recorded which). These TCRs come from a woman aged 18 to 35 who had recovered from COVID-19.

The gene calls are TRBV19 and TRBJ1-2; no clear D. This CDR3 is built from 17 residues. V was pared by 5 bases and J by 5 bases, with 24 bases between. Germline loops: CDR1 LNHDA, CDR2 SQIVND (reference sequence). The CDR3 sequence is CASSGSVRATAYYGYTF. CDR3 bases: TGTGCCAGTAGTGGGTCCGTGAGGGCAACAGCGTATTATGGCTACACCTTC.

The V gene is TRBV7-9, the J gene TRBJ2-7, with 10 bases aligning to TRBD1. Germline lookup yields CDR1 SEHNR and CDR2 FQNEAQ (reference sequence). This CDR3 has 15 amino acids. The V gene end was trimmed by 5 bases and the J gene end by 0 bases; junction bases not matched to a gene: 4. Here the CDR3 reads CASSPGQGSSYEQYF. The CDR3 DNA sequence: TGTGCCAGCAGCCCGGGACAGGGGAGCTCCTACGAGCAGTACTTC.

This clone was detected only once. As DNA, the CDR3 is TGTGCCAGCAGTTTTGGACAGGGGTGGTTTGTAGCCTACGAGCAGTACTTC. It codes for CASSFGQGWFVAYEQYF. V is TRBV6-2 or TRBV6-3 and J is TRBJ2-7, with 9 bases that match TRBD1. Trimming took 4 bases from V and 2 from J; bases not matched to a gene: 12. CDR1 MNHEY and CDR2 SVGEGT come from the germline V gene. CDR3 length: 17 residues.